The 17 T cell receptor beta chains below come from one sample, sequenced in a study of blood T cell repertoires in COVID-19. The data were produced by immunoSEQ multiplex PCR, yet TCRdb's version contains in-frame clones alone and is incomplete. Of 40,000 to 50,000 clones listed, 70% to 90% are singletons. The sequenced sample was peripheral blood. Source of these receptors: a human donor in a cohort sampled during active COVID-19. The donor label of this sample is uncertain.

About this clone: The same CDR3 can be traced to other DNA sequences in this sample. The genes are TRBV5-1 and TRBJ2-5; the D gene is possibly TRBD2 (5 bases). This CDR3 comprises 14 residues. V lost 0 bases, J lost 4 bases, and 10 bases lay in between. The germline CDR1 and CDR2 sequences are SGHRS and YFSETQ. In DNA, the CDR3 is TGCGCCAGCAGCTTGGGCAGAGAGGGAGAGACCCAGTACTTC. Protein product: CASSLGREGETQYF.

This chain joins TRBV7-8 and TRBJ1-5; D gene uncertain. Germline-derived CDR1 and CDR2 are SGHVS and FQNEAQ. The CDR3 has 14 residues. Trimming pared 3 bases from V and 5 bases from J, leaving 11 bases between. The CDR3 spells CASSLSSEYQPQHF. The CDR3 nucleotides are TGTGCCAGCAGCTTGTCCTCTGAGTATCAGCCCCAGCATTTT.

This rearrangement joins TRBV4-2 to TRBJ2-2; tentative D call: TRBD2 (5 bases). The CDR3 totals 17 residues. Per germline, CDR1 LGHNA and CDR2 YNFKEQ. Trimming removed 5 bases from V and 7 bases from J, with 23 bases in between. This CDR3 is CASSLALAPGPSGELFF. The CDR3 DNA is TGTGCCAGCAGCTTAGCCCTAGCCCCAGGTCCCAGCGGGGAGCTGTTTTTT.

The chain carries TRBV24-1 and TRBJ1-2, with 9 bases lining up with TRBD1. The CDR3 runs 14 residues. The V and J ends lost 3 bases and 4 bases, in that order; junction bases with no gene match: 2. Per germline, CDR1 KGHDR and CDR2 SFDVKD. The CDR3: CATSDQDRGYGYTF. Here the CDR3 DNA reads TGTGCCACCAGTGATCAGGACAGGGGCTATGGCTACACCTTC.

The chain is built from TRBV24-1 and TRBJ2-7, with 8 bases matching TRBD1. V lost 5 bases, J lost 2 bases, and 1 base stayed unmatched. The CDR3 sequence is 13 residues long. The germline V gene encodes CDR1 KGHDR and CDR2 SFDVKD. CDR3 DNA sequence: TGTGCCACCAGTGGGACAGGGCCCTACGAGCAGTACTTC. Residues: CATSGTGPYEQYF.

The genes are TRBV19 and TRBJ1-1, with 7 bases matching TRBD1. Germline V lookup: CDR1 LNHDA, CDR2 SQIVND (reference sequence). The length of the CDR3 is 15 residues. The trim removed 3 bases at V and 2 bases at J, leaving 6 bases unmatched. The CDR3 region has the DNA TGTGCCAGTAGTATCCCCGGACAGGTTAACACTGAAGCTTTCTTT. This sequence encodes CASSIPGQVNTEAFF.

The chain carries TRBV12-5 and TRBJ1-5; weak D call: TRBD1 (6 bases). The CDR3 loop spans 13 amino acids. The ends were cut back, 5 bases at V and 9 bases at J, with 14 bases in the middle. CDR1 and CDR2 (germline): LGHNT, FRNRAP. The CDR3 DNA reads TGTGCTAGTGGTCTGACAGGTGGTGGGCCCCAGCATTTT. This gives the protein CASGLTGGGPQHF.

The chain links TRBV7-2 to TRBJ2-1, with TRBD2 matching over 8 bases. CDR1 and CDR2 from the germline V gene are SGHTA and FQGNSA. The CDR3 sequence is 15 residues long. Unmatched junction bases numbered 4, after V lost 2 bases and J lost 4 bases. The CDR3 region is CASSLSGGKYNEQFF. CDR3 nucleotides: TGTGCCAGCAGCTTATCGGGGGGGAAGTACAATGAGCAGTTCTTC.

This clone showed up just a few times. The V and J genes are TRBV28 and TRBJ1-6; 9 positions match TRBD1. This CDR3 is 14 amino acids long. V was clipped by 4 bases and J by 9 bases; unmatched bases: 4. Germline CDR1 is MDHEN and CDR2 is SYDVKM. The CDR3 region has the DNA TGTGCCAGCAGTTCCGGGACAGGGTCTTCACCCCTCCACTTT. Translated, it gives CASSSGTGSSPLHF.

CDR3 in amino acids: CASRFGQQGDPNSPLHF. In DNA form, the CDR3 reads TGTGCCAGCAGGTTTGGGCAACAGGGAGACCCTAATTCACCCCTCCACTTT. This chain connects TRBV27 to TRBJ1-6; possible D gene TRBD1, 6 bases. The CDR3 sequence is 17 residues long. Trimming left V 6 bases short and J 6 bases short, with 21 bases between. Germline V gene sequence: CDR1 MNHEY, CDR2 SMNVEV (reference sequence).

The CDR3 region is CASTLAGLEVYNEQFF. The DNA of the CDR3 is TGCGCCAGCACCCTGGCGGGACTCGAAGTCTACAATGAGCAGTTCTTC. This chain connects TRBV5-1 to TRBJ2-1; a weak D match, TRBD2 (6 bases). Trimming took 6 bases from V and 3 from J, leaving 19 bases between them. This CDR3 comprises 16 residues. CDR1 is SGHRS and CDR2 is YFSETQ in the germline V gene.

The chain combines TRBV25-1 with TRBJ1-1; 10 nucleotides match TRBD1. Germline V gene data show CDR1 as MGHDK and CDR2 as SYGVNS. V was clipped by 4 bases and J by 0 bases; unmatched bases: 8. This CDR3 region has 17 residues. CDR3 amino acids: CASSASEGQGVNTEAFF. The CDR3 nucleotides read TGTGCCAGCAGTGCCTCTGAAGGACAGGGGGTGAACACTGAAGCTTTCTTT.

The chain uses TRBV12-3 or TRBV12-4 and TRBJ1-6; no clear D. V was pared by 6 bases and J by 7 bases, with 10 bases between. The CDR3 has 13 amino acids. DNA of the CDR3: TGTGCCAGCAGCCTCCTAGAGAATTCACCCCTCCACTTT. The encoded protein is CASSLLENSPLHF.

The chain is built from TRBV7-9 and TRBJ2-3; D uncertain. Germline lookup yields CDR1 SEHNR and CDR2 FQNEAQ (reference sequence). The ends were cut back, 4 bases at V and 6 bases at J, with 2 bases in the middle. The CDR3 covers 10 residues. The CDR3 DNA reads TGTGCCAGCAGCTCGGATACGCAGTATTTT. This sequence encodes CASSSDTQYF.

This rearrangement joins TRBV14 to TRBJ1-2, with 8 bases that match TRBD1. Trimming took 3 bases from V and 6 from J; bases not matched to a gene: 12. Germline V lookup: CDR1 SGHDN, CDR2 FVKESK. CDR3 length equals 16 residues. CDR3: CASSHRMTGAGDGYTF. DNA for the CDR3: TGTGCCAGCAGCCACCGCATGACAGGGGCTGGGGATGGCTACACCTTC.

The V call is TRBV12-5, the J call TRBJ2-2, with TRBD1 identical over 11 bases. With V trimmed by 4 bases and J by 0 bases, 4 bases remained unmatched. The CDR3 runs 17 residues. In germline, CDR1 is LGHNT, CDR2 FRNRAP. The CDR3 DNA is TGTGCTAGTGGTTCCGGACAGGGGGCCGCGAACACCGGGGAGCTGTTTTTT. Translated: CASGSGQGAANTGELFF.

The chain has TRBV3-1 (or the pseudogene TRBV3-2) and TRBJ2-2, with 7 positions matching TRBD2. Looked up from germline, CDR1 is LGHDT and CDR2 is YNNKEL (reference sequence). The CDR3 sequence is 16 residues long. After removal of 5 bases from V and 4 bases from J, the junction contained 10 bases not matched to a gene. The CDR3 bases are TGTGCCAGCAGCTCACGGGGGAGGGCGGGCACCGGGGAGCTGTTTTTT. Translating it yields CASSSRGRAGTGELFF.